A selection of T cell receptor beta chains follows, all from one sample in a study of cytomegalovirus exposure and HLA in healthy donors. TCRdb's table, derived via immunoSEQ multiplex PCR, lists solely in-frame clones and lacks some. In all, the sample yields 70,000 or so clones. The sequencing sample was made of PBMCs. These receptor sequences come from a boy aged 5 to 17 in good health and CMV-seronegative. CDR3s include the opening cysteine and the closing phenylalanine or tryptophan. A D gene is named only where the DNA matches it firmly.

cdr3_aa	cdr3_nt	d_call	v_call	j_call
CASSINRGATEAFF	TGTGCCAGTAGTATAAACAGGGGGGCCACTGAAGCTTTCTTT	TRBD1	TRBV19	TRBJ1-1
CASSHRVQNTEAFF	TGTGCCAGCAGCCACAGGGTCCAGAACACTGAAGCTTTCTTT	.	TRBV7-6	TRBJ1-1
CASSLGTPFTDTQYF	TGTGCCAGCAGTCTCGGGACACCCTTCACAGATACGCAGTATTTT	.	TRBV27	TRBJ2-3
CASSALAYNEQFF	TGTGCCAGTTCGGCCCTAGCGTACAATGAGCAGTTCTTC	.	TRBV19	TRBJ2-1
CASSLQGGNSPLHF	TGTGCCAGTAGCCTACAGGGCGGAAATTCACCCCTCCACTTT	.	TRBV19	TRBJ1-6
CASSERGGSNEKLFF	TGTGCCAGCAGTGAAAGGGGGGGTTCTAATGAAAAACTGTTTTTT	.	TRBV6-1	TRBJ1-4
CASSMGLAGRETQYF	TGTGCCAGTAGTATGGGACTAGCGGGGCGAGAGACCCAGTACTTC	TRBD2	TRBV19	TRBJ2-5
CSASGGAETQYF	TGCAGCGCCAGCGGGGGGGCTGAGACCCAGTACTTC	TRBD2	TRBV29-1	TRBJ2-5
CASRRTSGRALAYNEQFF	TGTGCCAGCAGAAGGACTAGCGGGAGGGCCCTCGCCTACAATGAGCAGTTCTTC	TRBD2	TRBV25-1	TRBJ2-1
CASSTWASQETQYF	TGTGCCAGCAGCACGTGGGCAAGTCAAGAGACCCAGTACTTC	.	TRBV7-2	TRBJ2-5
CASSDRQGARGYTF	TGTGCCAGCAGTGACCGACAGGGGGCGCGAGGCTACACCTTC	TRBD1	TRBV27	TRBJ1-2
CASSLGSHGDSNTEAFF	TGTGCCAGCAGCTTAGGATCCCACGGGGATTCGAACACTGAAGCTTTCTTT	.	TRBV13	TRBJ1-1
CASSPKYTEAFF	TGTGCCAGCAGCCCCAAATACACTGAAGCTTTCTTT	.	TRBV7-9	TRBJ1-1
CASSGQGGPTEQFF	TGTGCCAGCAGCGGACAGGGAGGCCCTACTGAGCAGTTCTTC	TRBD1	TRBV7-3	TRBJ2-1
CAWGIGTGSVQPQHF	TGTGCCTGGGGGATCGGGACAGGGTCAGTGCAGCCCCAGCATTTT	TRBD1	TRBV30	TRBJ1-5
CASSRRNTQETQYF	TGTGCCAGCAGCCGGAGGAATACCCAAGAGACCCAGTACTTC	.	TRBV7-9	TRBJ2-5
CASSLKAGDTDTQYF	TGTGCCAGCAGCTTAAAAGCGGGGGACACAGATACGCAGTATTTT	TRBD2	TRBV7-9	TRBJ2-3
CASSVLDRDHEQYF	TGTGCCAGCAGTGTGCTTGACAGGGACCACGAGCAGTACTTC	TRBD1	TRBV25-1	TRBJ2-7
CSVEEPRRSDYGYTF	TGCAGCGTTGAAGAACCCCGAAGGAGTGACTATGGCTACACCTTC	.	TRBV29-1	TRBJ1-2
CASSESGPNYGYTF	TGTGCCAGCAGTGAATCTGGCCCTAACTATGGCTACACCTTC	.	TRBV25-1	TRBJ1-2